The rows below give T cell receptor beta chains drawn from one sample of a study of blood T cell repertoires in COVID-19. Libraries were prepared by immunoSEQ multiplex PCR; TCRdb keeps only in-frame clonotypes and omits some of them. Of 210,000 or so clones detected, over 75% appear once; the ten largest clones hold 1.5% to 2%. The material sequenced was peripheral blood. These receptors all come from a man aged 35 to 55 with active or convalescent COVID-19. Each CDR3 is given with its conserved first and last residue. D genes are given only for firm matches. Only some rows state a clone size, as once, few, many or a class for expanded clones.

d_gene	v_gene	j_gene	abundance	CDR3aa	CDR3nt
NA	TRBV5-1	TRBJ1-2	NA	CASSLGVGGVYGYTF	TGCGCCAGCAGCTTGGGAGTAGGGGGTGTCTATGGCTACACCTTC
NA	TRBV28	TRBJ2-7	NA	CASIASGSYEQYF	TGTGCCAGCATCGCATCGGGGAGCTACGAGCAGTACTTC
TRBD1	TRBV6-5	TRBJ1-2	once	CASSYGDRDNYGYTF	TGTGCCAGCAGTTACGGGGACAGAGATAACTATGGCTACACCTTC
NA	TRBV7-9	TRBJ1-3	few	CASSLGGRNTIYF	TGTGCCAGCAGCTTAGGAGGGCGAAACACCATATATTTT
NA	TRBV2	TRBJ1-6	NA	CASSERVTISSYNSPLHF	TGTGCCAGCAGTGAGAGGGTTACTATCAGCTCCTATAATTCACCCCTCCACTTT
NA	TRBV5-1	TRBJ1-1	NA	CASSSTGNTEAFF	TGCGCCAGCAGCTCCACAGGGAACACTGAAGCTTTCTTT
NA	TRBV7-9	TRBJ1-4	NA	CASSFLSGNEKLFF	TGTGCCAGCAGCTTCTTGTCGGGAAATGAAAAACTGTTTTTT
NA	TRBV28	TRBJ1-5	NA	CASSLGAVLSNQPQHF	TGTGCCAGCAGTTTAGGGGCAGTACTTAGCAATCAGCCCCAGCATTTT
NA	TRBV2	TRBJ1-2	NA	CASNGVSGYTF	TGTGCCAGCAATGGAGTATCAGGCTACACCTTC
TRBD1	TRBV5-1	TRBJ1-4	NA	CASRTGEYEKLFF	TGCGCCAGCCGGACAGGGGAGTATGAAAAACTGTTTTTT
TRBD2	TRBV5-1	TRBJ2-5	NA	CASSFFTSGGGETQYF	TGCGCCAGCAGCTTTTTTACTAGCGGGGGAGGTGAGACCCAGTACTTC
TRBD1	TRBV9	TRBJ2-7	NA	CASSVGTGQGEQYF	TGTGCCAGCAGCGTAGGGACAGGGCAAGGGGAGCAGTACTTC
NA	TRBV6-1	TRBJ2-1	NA	CASSEETVDPYNEQFF	TGTGCCAGCAGTGAAGAAACAGTAGACCCCTACAATGAGCAGTTCTTC
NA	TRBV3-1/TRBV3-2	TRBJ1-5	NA	CASSQGRSLQPQHF	TGTGCCAGCAGCCAAGGGCGGTCGCTTCAGCCCCAGCATTTT
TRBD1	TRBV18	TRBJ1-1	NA	CASARQGNMVSDAFF	TGTGCCAGCGCAAGACAGGGGAATATGGTGAGTGACGCTTTCTTT
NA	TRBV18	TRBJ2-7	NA	CASSGQGTEKIISYEQYF	TGTGCCAGCTCAGGCCAGGGTACAGAAAAAATTATCTCCTACGAGCAGTACTTC
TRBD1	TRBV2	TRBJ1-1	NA	CASLFQGAATEAFF	TGTGCCAGTCTGTTCCAGGGGGCTGCCACTGAAGCTTTCTTT
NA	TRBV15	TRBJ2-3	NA	CATSGQSTDTQYF	TGTGCCACCAGCGGCCAGTCCACAGATACGCAGTATTTT
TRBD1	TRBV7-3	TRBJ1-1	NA	CASRFTGGDTEAFF	TGTGCCAGCAGGTTTACAGGGGGTGACACTGAAGCTTTCTTT
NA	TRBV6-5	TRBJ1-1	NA	CASLDISLNTEAFF	TGTGCCAGCCTGGACATCAGCCTGAACACTGAAGCTTTCTTT